These 8 T cell receptor beta chains share one sample of origin, sequenced in a study of sequential checkpoint blockade in melanoma (dated by TCRdb to about 2019). The library was obtained by the immunoSEQ multiplex PCR assay. The source is immuneACCESS, and TCRdb retained only in-frame sequences with V and J called. Part of the clones is not carried over; for the studies checked, unresolved V genes explain less than half of this, and the remainder is unexplained. A total of about 17,000 clones appear in this sample, 70% of them only once. The ten largest make up 9.5% to 12% of the sample. The sample's treatment or condition, from its label and the paper: randomized to nivolumab then ipilimumab (arm A) or the reverse (arm B). The sequencing used CD8+ T cells sorted from blood (inferred from file names), collected from a patient given nivolumab and ipilimumab in sequence. Receptor source: a human donor with melanoma.

The chain couples TRBV6-5 to TRBJ2-1, with 12 bases matching TRBD2. CDR1 MNHEY and CDR2 SVGAGI come from the germline V gene. With 3 bases clipped from V and 7 bases from J, the junction kept 7 bases outside the gene matches. The CDR3 is made up of 16 amino acids. CDR3 protein: CASSYLTSGSQNEQFF. In nucleotides, the CDR3 is TGTGCCAGCAGTTATTTGACTAGCGGGAGTCAGAATGAGCAGTTCTTC.

The chain is built from TRBV9 and TRBJ2-7, with 8 bases that match TRBD2. Per germline, CDR1 SGDLS and CDR2 YYNGEE. The junction had 8 bases not matched to a gene; V was cut back by 4 bases and J by 5 bases. The CDR3 has 14 residues. CDR3 sequence reads: CASSLGTRGDEQYF. DNA of the CDR3: TGTGCCAGCAGCTTAGGGACTAGAGGCGACGAGCAGTACTTC.

V usage is TRBV2 and J usage is TRBJ2-7, with TRBD1 matching over 7 bases. Germline V gene data show CDR1 as SNHLY and CDR2 as FYNNEI. V was clipped by 5 bases and J by 7 bases; unmatched bases: 14. CDR3 size: 15 residues. DNA of the CDR3: TGTGCCAGCAGTTACATCGAGACAGGGAATCGGGAGCAGTACTTC. It encodes CASSYIETGNREQYF. Combining the CDR3 with reference TRBV2 and TRBJ2-7 gives the whole variable domain EPEVTQTPSHQVTQMGQEVILRCVPISNHLYFYWYRQILGQKVEFLVSFYNNEISEKSEIFDDQFSVERPDGSNFTLKIRSTKLEDSAMYFCASSYIETGNREQYFGPGTRLTVT.

In DNA form, the CDR3 reads TGTGCCAGCAGCGTACATCAAGGGGGACAGGGGGATGCCTATGGCTACACCTTC. The encoded protein is CASSVHQGGQGDAYGYTF. J is TRBJ1-2 and V is TRBV9; TRBD1 aligns across 11 bases. The CDR3 extends over 18 amino acids. Germline V gene data show CDR1 as SGDLS and CDR2 as YYNGEE. J lost 4 bases, V lost 1 base, and 12 bases had no gene match. Full variable domain (rest looked up from reference TRBV9 and TRBJ1-2): DSGVTQTPKHLITATGQRVTLRCSPRSGDLSVYWYQQSLDQGLQFLIQYYNGEERAKGNILERFSAQQFPDLHSELNLSSLELGDSALYFCASSVHQGGQGDAYGYTFGSGTRLTVV.

This clone was observed a few times. V is TRBV6-1 and J is TRBJ2-7, with 12 bases aligning to TRBD2. This CDR3 contains 15 residues. The trim removed 5 bases at V and 3 bases at J, leaving 5 bases unmatched. Per germline, CDR1 MNHNS and CDR2 SASEGT. This CDR3 reads CASSPGTSGYYEQYF. CDR3 in DNA: TGTGCCAGCAGTCCCGGGACTAGCGGGTACTACGAGCAGTACTTC.

This chain uses TRBV14 with TRBJ2-1; perhaps TRBD1 as D (5 bases). Germline V gene sequence: CDR1 SGHDN, CDR2 FVKESK. Trimming took 0 bases from V and 3 from J, leaving 12 bases between them. CDR3 size: 16 residues. The CDR3 is CASSQESGILYNEQFF. The DNA of the CDR3 is TGTGCCAGCAGCCAAGAGTCAGGGATCCTCTACAATGAGCAGTTCTTC.

This chain joins TRBV7-9 and TRBJ1-1, with D tentatively TRBD1 (6 bases). Germline values: CDR1 SEHNR, CDR2 FQNEAQ (reference sequence). With 4 bases removed from V and 1 base from J, the gap between germline ends came to 10 bases. There are 14 residues in the CDR3. The CDR3 DNA reads as TGTGCCAGCAGCTCACAGGGATCGAACACTGAAGCTTTCTTT. It yields the protein CASSSQGSNTEAFF. Full variable domain (remainder filled in from reference TRBV7-9 and TRBJ1-1): DTGVSQNPRHKITKRGQNVTFRCDPISEHNRLYWYRQTLGQGPEFLTYFQNEAQLEKSRLLSDRFSAERPKGSFSTLEIQRTEQGDSAMYLCASSSQGSNTEAFFGQGTRLTVV.

V and J are TRBV27 and TRBJ2-2; TRBD1 is a possible D gene (5 bases). Deletions cut 5 bases from V and 0 bases from J, with 13 bases between. This CDR3 comprises 16 residues. Germline-derived CDR1 and CDR2 are MNHEY and SMNVEV (reference sequence). The CDR3 region is CASSPVDMTNTGELFF. In DNA form, the CDR3 reads TGTGCCAGCAGTCCGGTGGACATGACGAACACCGGGGAGCTGTTTTTT.